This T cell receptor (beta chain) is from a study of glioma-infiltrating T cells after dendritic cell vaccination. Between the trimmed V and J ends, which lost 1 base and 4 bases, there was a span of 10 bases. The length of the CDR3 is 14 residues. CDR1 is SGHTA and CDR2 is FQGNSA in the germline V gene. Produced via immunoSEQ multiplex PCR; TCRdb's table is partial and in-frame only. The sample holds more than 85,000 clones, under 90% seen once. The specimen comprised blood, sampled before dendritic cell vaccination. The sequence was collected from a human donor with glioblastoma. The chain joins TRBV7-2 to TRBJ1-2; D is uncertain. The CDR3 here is CASSLVPNSYGYTF. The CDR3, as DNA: TGTGCCAGCAGCTTAGTCCCGAACAGCTATGGCTACACCTTC.